The present TCR beta chain was sequenced within a study of shared clonotypes between healthy human individuals. This clone was counted between two and nine times. Its antigen is as yet unknown. Findings of the study overall: A handful of donors shared around 5% of their naive CD4 clonotypes.

Germline V CDR1 and CDR2: MGHRA, YSYEKL. V shed 5 bases and J shed 5 bases, with 21 bases lying between them. The CDR3 runs 16 residues. Sorted-subset replicate PCR reactions were performed with approximately 0.2 ug DNA, corresponding to roughly 30,000 T cell genomes. In the original workflow: Junction-only immunoSEQ data arrived without quality scores, meaning filtering differed. Clones were read by immunoSEQ multiplex PCR, and TCRdb kept only the in-frame ones, dropping some. Clonal size and the V and J genes are those of that table, whereas D and trimming came from the DNA. The sample carries around 690,000 clones, roughly 87% recorded once.

The receptor comes from a man younger than 35 in good health. Some clones in this sample may be carry-over from other donors' samples. The gene calls are TRBV4-1 and TRBJ1-2, with a tentative D call TRBD1 (6 bases). The sequenced sample consisted of memory CD8+ T cells from PBMCs. As to subset: CD45RO+ cells pooled with CCR7-negative TemRA cells. DNA for the CDR3: TGCGCCAGCAGCTTTGACCCACGGACAGTAGGATATGGCTACACCTTC. It yields the protein CASSFDPRTVGYGYTF.